The 28 T cell receptor beta chains given below trace back to one sample, sequenced in a study of blood T cell repertoires in COVID-19. Assay used: immunoSEQ multiplex PCR; TCRdb lists only in-frame clones, some missing. The sample consists of over 250,000 clones, roughly 86% of them appearing once. Sequenced material: peripheral blood. These receptors were obtained from a man aged 35 to 55 who had recovered from COVID-19.

The gene calls are TRBV11-2 and TRBJ2-2; TRBD2 matches 8 bases. J gave up 3 bases and V 5 bases, and 11 bases lay outside the gene matches. This CDR3 region has 17 residues. Germline CDR1 SGHAT, CDR2 FQNNGV. CDR3 in DNA: TGTGCCAGCAGCCTCGCCGGGGGGGGGCGGTACACCGGGGAGCTGTTTTTT. Translating it yields CASSLAGGGRYTGELFF.

This clone was recorded a few times. V and J are TRBV6-5 and TRBJ2-7; weak D call: TRBD1 (5 bases). CDR1 and CDR2 (germline): MNHEY, SVGAGI. V shed 6 bases and J shed 2 bases, with 11 bases lying between them. The CDR3 is made up of 13 amino acids. The CDR3 spells CASSRAGPYEQYF. CDR3 DNA: TGTGCCAGCAGCCGCGCAGGGCCCTACGAGCAGTACTTC.

This clone has just one count. The rearrangement links TRBV5-4 to TRBJ2-7, with 7 bases aligning to TRBD2. V lost 3 bases and J lost 5; bases outside the gene matches: 8. Per germline, CDR1 SGHNT and CDR2 YYREEE (reference sequence). This CDR3 has 14 amino acids. DNA for the CDR3: TGTGCCAGCAGCTCCCTGGGGGGGAGCGACGAGCAGTACTTC. Protein sequence: CASSSLGGSDEQYF. The full variable domain, completed using reference TRBV5-4 and TRBJ2-7, is ETGVTQSPTHLIKTRGQQVTLRCSSQSGHNTVSWYQQALGQGPQFIFQYYREEENGRGNFPPRFSGLQFPNYSSELNVNALELDDSALYLCASSSLGGSDEQYFGPGTRLTVT.

This rearrangement joins TRBV19 to TRBJ2-1; 9 bases map to TRBD2. The germline V gene encodes CDR1 LNHDA and CDR2 SQIVND (reference sequence). This CDR3 is 15 amino acids long. J lost 9 bases, V lost 5 bases, and 11 bases had no gene match. CDR3 in DNA: TGTGCCAGTAGTCTAAGCGGGAGGAACTACGGTGAGCAGTTCTTC. Translation gives CASSLSGRNYGEQFF.

This chain connects TRBV29-1 to TRBJ2-7; TRBD1 aligns across 9 bases. Trimming took 4 bases from V and 7 from J; bases not matched to a gene: 11. Germline V gene lookup returns CDR1 SQVTM and CDR2 ANQGSEA. The CDR3 totals 14 residues. The CDR3 bases are TGCAGCGTTGGTTTGGGACAGGGTGTGGGTGAGCAGTACTTC. It translates to CSVGLGQGVGEQYF.

The chain combines TRBV11-2 with TRBJ2-3; 7 bases are shared with TRBD2. J lost 10 bases, V lost 0 bases, and 7 bases had no gene match. CDR3 length: 14 residues. CDR1 is SGHAT, CDR2 FQNNGV, per germline. CDR3 coding DNA: TGTGCCAGCAGCTTAGATTGGCTAGCGGTGGCGCAGTATTTT. Its translation: CASSLDWLAVAQYF. Based on the CDR3 plus reference TRBV11-2 and TRBJ2-3, the full variable domain is EAGVAQSPRYKIIEKRQSVAFWCNPISGHATLYWYQQILGQGPKLLIQFQNNGVVDDSQLPKDRFSAERLKGVDSTLKIQPAKLEDSAVYLCASSLDWLAVAQYFGPGTRLTVL.

The chain is built from TRBV9 and TRBJ1-2; TRBD1 matches at 7 bases. Per the germline V gene, CDR1 is SGDLS and CDR2 is YYNGEE. The junction had 8 bases not matched to a gene; V was cut back by 5 bases and J by 1 base. This CDR3 has 15 amino acids. The CDR3 here is CASSRGRPNNYGYTF. The CDR3 DNA follows: TGTGCCAGCAGTAGGGGGCGGCCAAATAACTATGGCTACACCTTC.

V usage is TRBV10-1 and J usage is TRBJ1-5, with 7 bases lining up with TRBD1. Trimming at V came to 5 bases and at J to 5 bases, leaving 9 bases not matched to a gene. The CDR3 is 15 residues long. Germline V gene lookup returns CDR1 WNHNN and CDR2 SYGVQD (reference sequence). The CDR3 DNA is TGCGCCAGCAGTTACAGGGGAGATCGGGATCAGCCCCAGCATTTT. Translating gives CASSYRGDRDQPQHF.

CDR3 bases: TGTGCCAGCTCACCACGGTGGCAGGGGAGATACGAGCAGTACTTC. This sequence encodes CASSPRWQGRYEQYF. The chain is built from TRBV18 and TRBJ2-7; D possibly corresponds to TRBD1 (6 bases). The germline V gene has CDR1 KGHSH and CDR2 LQKENI. The V end lost 1 base, the J end lost 4 bases, and 14 bases lay between the germline ends. The CDR3 has 15 amino acids.

The chain employs TRBV6-2 or TRBV6-3 and TRBJ2-1, with 10 bases that match TRBD2. There are 15 residues in the CDR3. Trimming removed 2 bases from V and 8 bases from J; junction bases left unmatched: 6. Germline CDR1 reads MNHEY; CDR2 reads SVGEGT. Written as DNA, the CDR3 is TGTGCCAGCAGTTACGGGCTAGCGGGAGCCTATGAGCAGTTCTTC. Encoded protein: CASSYGLAGAYEQFF.

The chain couples TRBV6-2 or TRBV6-3 to TRBJ2-1, with TRBD1 identical over 7 bases. Looked up from germline, CDR1 is MNHEY and CDR2 is SVGEGT. The CDR3 consists of 18 residues. With V trimmed by 0 bases and J by 4 bases, 12 bases remained unmatched. For the CDR3, the DNA is TGTGCCAGCAGTTACTCAGGTCGACAGGGTGATGGGTACAATGAGCAGTTCTTC. Translating it yields CASSYSGRQGDGYNEQFF.

This sequence joins TRBV19 and TRBJ1-5, with D possibly being TRBD1 (5 bases). V was cut by 6 bases and J by 0 bases, with 6 bases left in between. The CDR3 sequence is 13 residues long. Germline V lookup: CDR1 LNHDA, CDR2 SQIVND (reference sequence). CDR3 residues: CASSDSSNQPQHF. The CDR3 nucleotides read TGTGCCAGTAGCGACAGTAGCAATCAGCCCCAGCATTTT.

The V gene is TRBV7-9, the J gene TRBJ2-1; TRBD2 aligns across 11 bases. This CDR3 spans 16 amino acids. V trimming: 5 bases; J trimming: 5 bases; junction bases outside the gene matches: 8. The germline gives CDR1 SEHNR, CDR2 FQNEAQ (reference sequence). The CDR3 DNA reads TGTGCCAGCAGCCTCAGACTAGCGGGGCGGCACAATGAGCAGTTCTTC. This gives the protein CASSLRLAGRHNEQFF.

V and J are TRBV2 and TRBJ1-5; 10 bases align to TRBD1. The CDR3 is made up of 13 amino acids. V lost 8 bases and J lost 7; bases outside the gene matches: 5. CDR1 is SNHLY and CDR2 is FYNNEI in the germline V gene. CDR3 in amino acids: CASVGDRGQPQHF. The CDR3 nucleotides read TGTGCCAGCGTGGGGGACAGGGGCCAGCCCCAGCATTTT.

The table lists this clone with a count of one. The rearrangement links TRBV5-4 to TRBJ2-7; D possibly corresponds to TRBD2 (5 bases). This CDR3 has 15 amino acids. V was clipped by 2 bases and J by 2 bases, with 14 bases between them. Germline V lookup: CDR1 SGHNT, CDR2 YYREEE (reference sequence). CDR3 nucleotide sequence: TGTGCCAGCAGCTTAACCGGGATTGGGGCCTACGAGCAGTACTTC. It yields the protein CASSLTGIGAYEQYF.

This clone was seen only a few times. The V call is TRBV7-7, the J call TRBJ1-2, with a weak D call TRBD1 (6 bases). V lost 3 bases to trimming and J lost 6 bases, with 14 bases between them. Germline loops: CDR1 SSHAT, CDR2 FNYEAQ (reference sequence). The CDR3 has 14 residues. DNA for the CDR3: TGTGCCAGCAGCTTTCCGGGACACTGGAATGGCTACACCTTC. This encodes CASSFPGHWNGYTF.

This clone was counted a few times. This chain connects TRBV27 to TRBJ2-7; possible D gene TRBD1, 6 bases. The germline CDR1 and CDR2 sequences are MNHEY and SMNVEV (reference sequence). This CDR3 has 13 residues. V was cut by 2 bases and J by 7 bases, with 12 bases left in between. CDR3 protein: CASSLMMGAEQYF. The DNA for the CDR3 is TGTGCCAGCAGTTTAATGATGGGGGCGGAGCAGTACTTC.

The chain combines TRBV19 with TRBJ2-7; a possible D gene is TRBD1 (5 bases). This CDR3 spans 12 amino acids. CDR1 and CDR2 from the germline V gene are LNHDA and SQIVND (reference sequence). The ends were cut back, 3 bases at V and 3 bases at J, with 6 bases in the middle. CDR3 amino acids: CASSMDNYEQYF. The CDR3 DNA follows: TGTGCCAGTAGTATGGACAACTACGAGCAGTACTTC.

The chain links TRBV9 to TRBJ2-2, with D possibly matching TRBD2 (5 bases). Trimming left V 3 bases short and J 0 bases short, with 12 bases between. The germline V gene encodes CDR1 SGDLS and CDR2 YYNGEE. CDR3 size: 16 residues. The CDR3 DNA reads as TGTGCCAGCAGCGGCCGAACGGGGACGAACACCGGGGAGCTGTTTTTT. This codes for CASSGRTGTNTGELFF.

The chain is built from TRBV19 and TRBJ2-3; 7 positions agree with TRBD1. This CDR3 is 13 amino acids long. Trimming removed 4 bases from V and 4 bases from J; junction bases left unmatched: 2. CDR1 LNHDA and CDR2 SQIVND come from the germline V gene (reference sequence). The DNA of the CDR3 is TGTGCCAGTAGTAACAGGGGTGCAGATACGCAGTATTTT. This gives the protein CASSNRGADTQYF.

The chain employs TRBV2 and TRBJ2-3, with D uncertain. The length of the CDR3 is 12 residues. Germline V lookup: CDR1 SNHLY, CDR2 FYNNEI. With 10 bases removed from V and 1 base from J, the gap between germline ends came to 9 bases. Written as DNA, the CDR3 is TGTGCCATACCCGGTGGCACAGATACGCAGTATTTT. It encodes CAIPGGTDTQYF.

The rearrangement joins TRBV27 to TRBJ1-2, with D hard to call. V lost 5 bases and J 4 bases, leaving 14 bases between the germline ends. The V gene's germline CDR1 is MNHEY and CDR2 SMNVEV (reference sequence). The CDR3 runs to 14 residues. The CDR3 is CASSRFGVAYGYTF. Here the CDR3 DNA reads TGTGCCAGCAGTCGTTTCGGGGTCGCCTATGGCTACACCTTC.

The CDR3 sequence is CASSIVLAGVNEQYF. The CDR3 DNA is TGTGCCAGTAGTATAGTCCTAGCGGGAGTTAACGAGCAGTACTTC. The rearrangement links TRBV19 to TRBJ2-7; 10 positions agree with TRBD2. The CDR3 has 15 amino acids. V was clipped by 1 base and J by 5 bases; unmatched bases: 5. Per germline, CDR1 LNHDA and CDR2 SQIVND (reference sequence).

The chain links TRBV7-2 to TRBJ2-2, with D unresolved. V lost 1 base and J 7 bases, leaving 16 bases between the germline ends. Germline V lookup: CDR1 SGHTA, CDR2 FQGNSA. This CDR3 contains 16 residues. CDR3 region: CASSLVPQSGGGELFF. CDR3 coding DNA: TGTGCCAGCAGCTTAGTACCCCAATCAGGTGGCGGGGAGCTGTTTTTT.

The chain has TRBV7-6 and TRBJ1-1; maybe TRBD1 (6 bases). Germline CDR1 and CDR2: SGHVS and FNYEAQ. Trimming pared 1 base from V and 0 bases from J, leaving 9 bases between. This CDR3 contains 15 residues. The CDR3 DNA is TGTGCCAGCAGCTTAGGGACAGCAATGAACACTGAAGCTTTCTTT. Its protein product is CASSLGTAMNTEAFF. Supplemented by reference TRBV7-6 and TRBJ1-1, the full variable domain reads GAGVSQSPRYKVTKRGQDVALRCDPISGHVSLYWYRQALGQGPEFLTYFNYEAQQDKSGLPNDRFSAERPEGSISTLTIQRTEQRDSAMYRCASSLGTAMNTEAFFGQGTRLTVV.

The rearrangement joins TRBV27 to TRBJ1-1; a possible D gene is TRBD1 (6 bases). The V end was cut by 2 bases, the J end by 6 bases, with 16 bases between. CDR1 is MNHEY, CDR2 SMNVEV, per germline (reference sequence). The CDR3 has 15 residues. The CDR3 DNA is TGTGCCAGCAGTTTAATGGCGGGGGGCAGGGCTGAAGCTTTCTTT. Protein: CASSLMAGGRAEAFF.

This clone was observed a few times. This chain joins TRBV19 and TRBJ2-7; unclear D gene. V dropped 6 bases and J dropped 0 bases, with 15 bases sitting between them. Germline CDR1 and CDR2: LNHDA and SQIVND (reference sequence). The CDR3 is made up of 15 amino acids. This CDR3 is CASSDLIVASYEQYF. As DNA, the CDR3 is TGTGCCAGTAGCGACTTAATAGTAGCCTCCTACGAGCAGTACTTC.

The V gene is TRBV14, the J gene TRBJ2-4, with D possibly being TRBD2 (6 bases). The CDR3 has 16 residues. Deletions cut 1 base from V and 1 base from J, with 11 bases between. CDR1 and CDR2 from the germline V gene are SGHDN and FVKESK. The CDR3 loop reads CASSQGARGAKNIQYF. CDR3 in DNA: TGTGCCAGCAGCCAAGGCGCCCGGGGGGCCAAAAACATTCAGTACTTC.